The 28 T cell receptor beta chains below come from one sample, sequenced in a study of T cell changes during pregnancy in multiple sclerosis. Here immunoSEQ multiplex PCR was the method, and the copy in TCRdb shows in-frame clones only, minus some. The table shows around 52,000 clones, with roughly 90% occurring only once. Sequencing used CD4+ T cells from peripheral blood mononuclear cells, obtained after pregnancy. The receptor source for this set is a female donor in good health, enrolled as a control in a pregnancy study.

V and J are TRBV6-6 and TRBJ1-1; TRBD1 aligns across 7 bases. Trimming at V came to 7 bases and at J to 8 bases, leaving 7 bases not matched to a gene. CDR1 is MNHNY and CDR2 is SVGAGI in the germline V gene (reference sequence). The CDR3 spans 12 residues. The CDR3 coding sequence is TGTGCCAGCACCGGGGTGGACAGGGAAGCTTTCTTT. Its translation is CASTGVDREAFF.

The chain joins TRBV7-2 to TRBJ1-5; TRBD1 matches 8 bases. Germline-derived CDR1 and CDR2 are SGHTA and FQGNSA. With 5 bases clipped from V and 4 bases from J, the junction kept 7 bases outside the gene matches. This CDR3 contains 15 residues. The CDR3 DNA is TGTGCCAGCAGCCCCCGGCAGGGGGCAAATCAGCCCCAGCATTTT. Its protein product is CASSPRQGANQPQHF.

The chain recombines TRBV7-9 with TRBJ1-1; possible D gene TRBD1, 5 bases. CDR1 and CDR2 (germline): SEHNR, FQNEAQ (reference sequence). V was shortened by 0 bases and J by 3 bases, with 8 bases between the two germline ends. This CDR3 region has 14 residues. The CDR3 is CASSLAGVDTEAFF. DNA for the CDR3: TGTGCCAGCAGCTTAGCAGGGGTGGACACTGAAGCTTTCTTT.

In this sample, this clone turned up once. The chain couples TRBV19 to TRBJ1-5; no reliable D call. Germline V gene data show CDR1 as LNHDA and CDR2 as SQIVND (reference sequence). Trimming pared 7 bases from V and 0 bases from J, leaving 16 bases between. This CDR3 is 16 amino acids long. The CDR3 DNA follows: TGTGCCAGTACCCCTCGACTGTTACCTAGCAATCAGCCCCAGCATTTT. Amino acids: CASTPRLLPSNQPQHF.

The J gene is TRBJ1-5, the V gene TRBV2, with D perhaps TRBD1 (5 bases). CDR3 length: 13 amino acids. From germline, CDR1 is SNHLY and CDR2 FYNNEI. V lost 9 bases and J lost 6, with 15 bases in between. The CDR3 nucleotides are TGTGCCAGTGGGTTGACAGAGGTTCAGCCCCAGCATTTT. This gives the protein CASGLTEVQPQHF.

The chain couples TRBV15 to TRBJ2-5; D is ambiguous. The CDR3 totals 12 residues. Between the trimmed V and J ends, which lost 6 bases and 5 bases, there was a span of 10 bases. CDR1 LNHNV and CDR2 YYDKDF come from the germline V gene (reference sequence). The CDR3 DNA is TGTGCCACCAGTCTTGCTAGGGAGACCCAGTACTTC. Translated: CATSLARETQYF.

This chain connects TRBV7-2 to TRBJ2-7; D not resolved. The CDR3 is 16 amino acids. Trimming took 1 base from V and 3 from J, leaving 16 bases between them. Germline values: CDR1 SGHTA, CDR2 FQGNSA. The CDR3 DNA reads TGTGCCAGCAGCTTAGGAACCCTAGGTGCTAACTACGAGCAGTACTTC. It encodes CASSLGTLGANYEQYF.

The rearrangement joins TRBV7-2 to TRBJ1-2, with 7 bases fitting TRBD1. J gave up 4 bases and V 2 bases, and 7 bases lay outside the gene matches. This CDR3 is 15 amino acids long. CDR1 is SGHTA, CDR2 FQGNSA, per germline. CDR3 loop: CASSLPDRPLYGYTF. DNA for the CDR3: TGTGCCAGCAGCTTACCGGACAGGCCCCTCTATGGCTACACCTTC.

This clone was picked up one time. J is TRBJ1-1 and V is TRBV2, with 8 bases fitting TRBD1. Germline V gives CDR1 SNHLY, CDR2 FYNNEI. CDR3 length equals 15 residues. J lost 1 base, V lost 5 bases, and 6 bases had no gene match. The CDR3 loop is CASSSGQAKNTEAFF. DNA of the CDR3: TGTGCCAGCAGTTCGGGACAGGCAAAGAACACTGAAGCTTTCTTT. Using reference TRBV2 and TRBJ1-1 for the parts outside the CDR3, the full variable domain is EPEVTQTPSHQVTQMGQEVILRCVPISNHLYFYWYRQILGQKVEFLVSFYNNEISEKSEIFDDQFSVERPDGSNFTLKIRSTKLEDSAMYFCASSSGQAKNTEAFFGQGTRLTVV.

This clone showed up just once. This rearrangement joins TRBV5-5 to TRBJ1-2; D call uncertain. Germline V CDR1 and CDR2: SGHKS, YYEKEE (reference sequence). There are 18 residues in the CDR3. V lost 0 bases and J 7 bases, leaving 25 bases between the germline ends. For the CDR3, the DNA is TGTGCCAGCAGCTTGGTGACATCTCAACTGGGTCGGATGAGTGGCTACACCTTC. It is translated as CASSLVTSQLGRMSGYTF.

The rearrangement joins TRBV2 to TRBJ1-1; 7 bases match TRBD1. Per germline, CDR1 SNHLY and CDR2 FYNNEI. The V segment lost 6 bases and the J segment 1 base; nucleotides outside the gene matches: 8. This CDR3 is built from 15 residues. The CDR3 region is CASRLIGTANTEAFF. The DNA of the CDR3 is TGTGCCAGCAGATTGATCGGGACAGCGAACACTGAAGCTTTCTTT.

The J gene is TRBJ2-7, the V gene TRBV5-1; 7 bases are shared with TRBD1. CDR1 is SGHRS, CDR2 YFSETQ, per germline. V was pared by 4 bases and J by 2 bases, with 9 bases of the junction left unmatched. The CDR3 sequence is 15 residues long. This CDR3 reads CASSPGTAIPYEQYF. The CDR3, as DNA: TGCGCCAGCAGCCCTGGGACAGCTATTCCCTACGAGCAGTACTTC.

This rearrangement joins TRBV6-5 to TRBJ1-5; 11 nucleotides line up with TRBD1. In germline, CDR1 is MNHEY, CDR2 SVGAGI. V lost 5 bases to trimming and J lost 6 bases; unmatched junction nucleotides: 6. There are 15 residues in the CDR3. In nucleotides, the CDR3 is TGTGCCAGCAGTCGAGGACAGGGGGCCGTTCAGCCCCAGCATTTT. As protein: CASSRGQGAVQPQHF.

The chain uses TRBV6-6 and TRBJ1-5; D is undetermined. The CDR3 contains 12 residues. CDR1 and CDR2 from the germline V gene are MNHNY and SVGAGI (reference sequence). V was cut by 4 bases and J by 7 bases, with 8 bases left in between. In DNA form, the CDR3 reads TGTGCCAGCAGTTTGGGCACGCAGCCCCAGCATTTT. It encodes CASSLGTQPQHF.

This clone was seen just once. The chain has TRBV5-1 and TRBJ1-1; TRBD1 might be the D (5 bases). Germline assignment: CDR1 SGHRS and CDR2 YFSETQ. The CDR3 sequence is 14 residues long. V was trimmed by 4 bases and J by 5 bases, leaving 15 bases between them. The CDR3 bases are TGCGCCAGCAGCACAAGTTTTGGGGGGACTGAAGCTTTCTTT. As protein: CASSTSFGGTEAFF. Full variable domain (outside the CDR3, taken from reference TRBV5-1 and TRBJ1-1): KAGVTQTPRYLIKTRGQQVTLSCSPISGHRSVSWYQQTPGQGLQFLFEYFSETQRNKGNFPGRFSGRQFSNSRSEMNVSTLELGDSALYLCASSTSFGGTEAFFGQGTRLTVV.

Concerning this clone: The germline gene is not matched at one end of the junction; a read error may be the cause. This rearrangement joins TRBV7-7 to TRBJ1-4; a possible D gene is TRBD1 (5 bases). This CDR3 is built from 15 residues. CDR1 is SSHAT and CDR2 is FNYEAQ in the germline V gene (reference sequence). The CDR3 nucleotides are TGTGCTAGCAGCCGCAGGGAGGGCGGGGATGAAAAACTGTTTTTT. Its translation is CASSRREGGDEKLFF.

The gene calls are TRBV6-1 and TRBJ2-7; 7 bases are a match to TRBD2. With 7 bases clipped from V and 1 base from J, the junction kept 4 bases outside the gene matches. CDR3 length: 13 amino acids. From germline, CDR1 is MNHNS and CDR2 SASEGT. Here the CDR3 reads CASTSGNSYEQYF. CDR3 DNA sequence: TGTGCCAGCACTAGCGGCAATTCCTACGAGCAGTACTTC.

A few counts support this clone. J is TRBJ1-6 and V is TRBV4-3; TRBD1 matches at 7 bases. This CDR3 comprises 16 residues. CDR1 and CDR2 (germline): LGHNA, YSLEER. V was clipped by 1 base and J by 10 bases; unmatched bases: 10. CDR3 region: CASSQGYGQAGSPLHF. CDR3 DNA sequence: TGCGCCAGCAGCCAAGGTTATGGACAGGCGGGATCACCCCTCCACTTT.

The rearrangement uses TRBV7-9 and TRBJ1-5, with TRBD1 identical over 8 bases. This CDR3 is built from 13 residues. CDR1 is SEHNR and CDR2 is FQNEAQ in the germline V gene (reference sequence). V trimming: 5 bases; J trimming: 6 bases; junction bases outside the gene matches: 3. The CDR3 reads CASSPGGPQPQHF. The CDR3, as DNA: TGTGCCAGCAGCCCAGGGGGCCCTCAGCCCCAGCATTTT.

The gene calls are TRBV15 and TRBJ1-4, with unresolved D. Deletions cut 0 bases from V and 6 bases from J, with 17 bases between. This CDR3 is built from 17 residues. Germline loops: CDR1 LNHNV, CDR2 YYDKDF (reference sequence). CDR3 amino acids: CATSRDSTLGSHEKLFF. The CDR3 nucleotides are TGTGCCACCAGCAGAGATTCAACCCTGGGCAGTCATGAAAAACTGTTTTTT.

The V and J genes are TRBV18 and TRBJ1-1; 7 positions agree with TRBD1. Germline trimming cut 4 bases from V and 4 bases from J; bases unmatched to any gene: 3. The CDR3 runs to 13 residues. Looked up from germline, CDR1 is KGHSH and CDR2 is LQKENI. CDR3 loop: CASSQQGFTEAFF. The CDR3 DNA reads as TGTGCCAGCTCACAACAGGGGTTCACTGAAGCTTTCTTT.

This rearrangement joins TRBV6-4 to TRBJ1-5; the D is unclear. This CDR3 has 15 residues. The V gene lost 3 bases and the J gene lost 1 base, with 10 bases spanning the gap. Germline CDR1 reads MRHNA; CDR2 reads SNTAGT. This CDR3 is CASSEEGLSNQPQHF. The CDR3 DNA is TGTGCCAGCAGTGAAGAGGGTCTCAGCAATCAGCCCCAGCATTTT.

This rearrangement joins TRBV6-5 to TRBJ1-5; 8 nucleotides line up with TRBD1. The CDR3 totals 14 residues. The germline V gene has CDR1 MNHEY and CDR2 SVGAGI. The V and J ends lost 6 bases and 6 bases, in that order; junction bases with no gene match: 7. The CDR3 bases are TGTGCCAGCAGCTCCACAGGGGGAGGTCAGCCCCAGCATTTT. Translated, it gives CASSSTGGGQPQHF.

V gene TRBV4-2 combines with J gene TRBJ1-3; 10 bases fit TRBD1. CDR1 is LGHNA and CDR2 is YNFKEQ in the germline V gene. The CDR3 runs to 17 residues. J was trimmed by 2 bases and V by 0 bases; bases with no gene match: 4. CDR3 in DNA: TGTGCCAGCAGCCAAGATATAGACAGGGGGCCTGGAAACACCATATATTTT. Residues: CASSQDIDRGPGNTIYF.

The J gene is TRBJ2-1, the V gene TRBV10-3, with D tentatively TRBD2 (6 bases). There are 14 residues in the CDR3. The germline V gene encodes CDR1 ENHRY and CDR2 SYGVKD. Deletions cut 11 bases from V and 4 bases from J, with 18 bases between. CDR3 region: CAPSLRGRYNEQFF. The CDR3 DNA reads as TGTGCCCCCAGTTTACGGGGGAGATACAATGAGCAGTTCTTC.

This clone has just one count. V gene TRBV4-1 combines with J gene TRBJ1-3; 9 nucleotides line up with TRBD1. The germline CDR1 and CDR2 sequences are MGHRA and YSYEKL. Losses at the gene ends were 0 bases for V and 10 bases for J; bases not matched to a gene: 10. The length of the CDR3 is 16 residues. The CDR3 protein is CASSQESNRDRETIYF. DNA for the CDR3: TGCGCCAGCAGCCAAGAAAGTAACCGGGACAGGGAAACCATATATTTT.

This clone was picked up one time. The V gene is TRBV7-2, the J gene TRBJ1-2; 9 nucleotides line up with TRBD1. The V and J ends lost 4 bases and 3 bases, in that order; junction bases with no gene match: 6. CDR1 SGHTA and CDR2 FQGNSA come from the germline V gene. CDR3 length: 15 amino acids. The CDR3 region is CASSSGQGVDYGYTF. Written as DNA, the CDR3 is TGTGCCAGCAGCTCGGGACAGGGTGTCGACTATGGCTACACCTTC. Drawing the rest from reference TRBV7-2 and TRBJ1-2, the complete variable domain is GAGVSQSPSNKVTEKGKDVELRCDPISGHTALYWYRQSLGQGLEFLIYFQGNSAPDKSGLPSDRFSAERTGGSVSTLTIQRTQQEDSAVYLCASSSGQGVDYGYTFGSGTRLTVV.

V and J are TRBV29-1 and TRBJ1-4; TRBD1 agrees at 10 bases. Germline V gene lookup returns CDR1 SQVTM and CDR2 ANQGSEA. The length of the CDR3 is 13 residues. The junction had 3 bases not matched to a gene; V was cut back by 3 bases and J by 8 bases. In nucleotides, the CDR3 is TGCAGCGTTGAGAGACAGGGGGCAGAAAAACTGTTTTTT. It yields the protein CSVERQGAEKLFF.